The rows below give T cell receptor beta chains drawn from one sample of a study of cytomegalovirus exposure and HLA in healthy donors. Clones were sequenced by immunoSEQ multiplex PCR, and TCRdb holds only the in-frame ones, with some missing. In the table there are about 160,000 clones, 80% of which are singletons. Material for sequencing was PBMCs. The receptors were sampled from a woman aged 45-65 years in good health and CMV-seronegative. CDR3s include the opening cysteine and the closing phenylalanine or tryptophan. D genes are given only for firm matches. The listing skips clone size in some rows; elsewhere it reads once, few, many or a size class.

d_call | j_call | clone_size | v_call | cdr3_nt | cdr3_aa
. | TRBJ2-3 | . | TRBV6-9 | TGTGCCAGCAGTTTTATCGTTGTAGATACGCAGTATTTT | CASSFIVVDTQYF
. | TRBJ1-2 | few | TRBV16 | TGTGCCAGCAGCTTCACTACGGACAGCCGCTATGGCTACACCTTC | CASSFTTDSRYGYTF
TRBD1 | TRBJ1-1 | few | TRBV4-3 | TGCGCCAGCAGCCAAGATCTGGGACAGGTGAACACTGAAGCTTTCTTT | CASSQDLGQVNTEAFF
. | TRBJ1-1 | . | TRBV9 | TGTGCCAGCAGCGTAGGGCCGAACACTGAAGCTTTCTTT | CASSVGPNTEAFF
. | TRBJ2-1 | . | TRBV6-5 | TGTGCCAGCAGTTACGGCGGGCCAGAGTACAATGAGCAGTTCTTC | CASSYGGPEYNEQFF
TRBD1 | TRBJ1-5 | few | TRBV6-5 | TGTGCCAGCAAACTGGACAGGGTTTACAATCAGCCCCAGCATTTT | CASKLDRVYNQPQHF
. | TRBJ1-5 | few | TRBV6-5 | TGTGCCAGCAGCCCCAGGGATACGCAGCCCCAGCATTTT | CASSPRDTQPQHF
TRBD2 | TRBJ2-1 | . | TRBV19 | TGTGCCAGTAACCCGGGACTAGCGGAAGAGCAGTTCTTC | CASNPGLAEEQFF
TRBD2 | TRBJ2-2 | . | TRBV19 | TGTGCCAGTAGTATAGAGGGTGGGGAGGGGAACACCGGGGAGCTGTTTTTT | CASSIEGGEGNTGELFF
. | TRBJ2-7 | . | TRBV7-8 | TGTGCCAGCAGTACCCACGAGGTCTCCTACGAGCAGTACTTC | CASSTHEVSYEQYF
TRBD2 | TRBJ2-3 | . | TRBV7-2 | TGTGCCAGCAGCTTAGGGGTAGCGGGGAGCTCGGCAGATACGCAGTATTTT | CASSLGVAGSSADTQYF
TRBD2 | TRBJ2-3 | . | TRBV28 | TGTGCCAGCAGTTCCTCTGCACTAGCGGGGGATGAATCTAGCACAGATACGCAGTATTTT | CASSSSALAGDESSTDTQYF
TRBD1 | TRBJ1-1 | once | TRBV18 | TGTGCCAGCTCACCAGACAGGGACACTGAAGCTTTCTTT | CASSPDRDTEAFF
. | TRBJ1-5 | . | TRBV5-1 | TGCGCCAGCAGCTTGACAGGGAATAGCAATCAGCCCCAGCATTTT | CASSLTGNSNQPQHF
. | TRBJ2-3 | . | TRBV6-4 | TGTGCCAGCAGTGACTCGAATGAGGCAGATACGCAGTATTTT | CASSDSNEADTQYF
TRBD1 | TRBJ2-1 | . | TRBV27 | TGTGCCAGCAGCATACCCGGGACAGGGACCTACAATGAGCAGTTCTTC | CASSIPGTGTYNEQFF
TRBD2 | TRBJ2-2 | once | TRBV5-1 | TGCGCCAGCAGCTACGGGACTAGCGTTACCGGGGAGCTGTTTTTT | CASSYGTSVTGELFF
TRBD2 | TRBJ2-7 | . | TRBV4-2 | TGTGCCAGCAGCCGATCTTCTAGCGGTAACTCCTACGAGCAGTACTTC | CASSRSSSGNSYEQYF
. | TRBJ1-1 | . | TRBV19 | TGTGCCAGTAGATCGCCTTGGGGGGTGAACACTGAAGCTTTCTTT | CASRSPWGVNTEAFF
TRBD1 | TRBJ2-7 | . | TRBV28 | TGTGCCAGCAGTTTAACCCGCGGACAGGGCTCCTACGAGCAGTACTTC | CASSLTRGQGSYEQYF
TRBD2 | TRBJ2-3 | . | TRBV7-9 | TGTGCCAGCAGCTTATCTCCGACTAGCGGGGGTTCCACAGATACGCAGTATTTT | CASSLSPTSGGSTDTQYF
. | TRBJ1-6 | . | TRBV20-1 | TGCAGCAGTAACCGGGAAAACCAACTCCACTTT | CSSNRENQLHF
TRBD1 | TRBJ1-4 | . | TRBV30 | TGTGCCTGGGCGAGCCGGGACAGGGACGGACCAACTAATGAAAAACTGTTTTTT | CAWASRDRDGPTNEKLFF
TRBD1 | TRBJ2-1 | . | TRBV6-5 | TGTGCCAGCAGTTTTGACAGGGCCCCCTACAATGAGCAGTTCTTC | CASSFDRAPYNEQFF
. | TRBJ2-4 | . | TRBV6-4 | TGTGCCAGCAGTGACGGGAGTAGCGGAGAAAACATTCAGTACTTC | CASSDGSSGENIQYF
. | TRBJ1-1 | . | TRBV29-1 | TGCAGCGTTGAAGGGTTAACTATGAACACTGAAGCTTTCTTT | CSVEGLTMNTEAFF
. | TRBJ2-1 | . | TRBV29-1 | TGCAGCCCCCGGGTAGGTGGGTACAATGAGCAGTTCTTC | CSPRVGGYNEQFF
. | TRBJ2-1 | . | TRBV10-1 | TGCGCCAGCAGTAGCCCACGCGCGAGCTCCTACAATGAGCAGTTCTTC | CASSSPRASSYNEQFF